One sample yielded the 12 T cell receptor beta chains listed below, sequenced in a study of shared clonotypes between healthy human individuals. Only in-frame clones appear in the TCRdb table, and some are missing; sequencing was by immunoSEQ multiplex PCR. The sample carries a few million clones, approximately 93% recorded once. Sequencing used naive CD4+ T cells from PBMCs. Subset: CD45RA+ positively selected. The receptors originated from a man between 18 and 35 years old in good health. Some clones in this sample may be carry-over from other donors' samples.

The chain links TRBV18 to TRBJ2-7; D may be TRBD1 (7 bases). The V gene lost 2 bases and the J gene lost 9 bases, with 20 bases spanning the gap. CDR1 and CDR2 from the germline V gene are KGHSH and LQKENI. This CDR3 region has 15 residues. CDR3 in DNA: TGTGCCAGCTCACCAAGTACAGGGGACTTTAATGGGCAGTACTTC. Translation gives CASSPSTGDFNGQYF. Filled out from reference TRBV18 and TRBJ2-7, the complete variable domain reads NAGVMQNPRHLVRRRGQEARLRCSPMKGHSHVYWYRQLPEEGLKFMVYLQKENIIDESGMPKERFSAEFPKEGPSILRIQQVVRGDSAAYFCASSPSTGDFNGQYFGPGTRLTVT.

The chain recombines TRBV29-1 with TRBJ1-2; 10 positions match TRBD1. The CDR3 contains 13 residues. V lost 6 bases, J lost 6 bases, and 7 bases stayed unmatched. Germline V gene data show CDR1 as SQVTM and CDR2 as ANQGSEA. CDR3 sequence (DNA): TGCAGCGTCGACAGGGGGCTCACCCATGGCTACACCTTC. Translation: CSVDRGLTHGYTF.

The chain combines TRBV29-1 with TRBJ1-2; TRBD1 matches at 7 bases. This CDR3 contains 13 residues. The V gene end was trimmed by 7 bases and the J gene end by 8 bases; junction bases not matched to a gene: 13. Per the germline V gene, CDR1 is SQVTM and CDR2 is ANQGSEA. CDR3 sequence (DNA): TGCAGCGCAAGACAGGGCCTCCTTGAGGGCTACACCTTC. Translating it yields CSARQGLLEGYTF.

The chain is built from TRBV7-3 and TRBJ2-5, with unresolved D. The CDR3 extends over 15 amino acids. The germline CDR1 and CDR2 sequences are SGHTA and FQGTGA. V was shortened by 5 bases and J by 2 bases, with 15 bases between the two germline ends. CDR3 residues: CASSGLYSRQETQYF. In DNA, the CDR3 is TGTGCCAGCAGCGGCCTATACTCGAGGCAAGAGACCCAGTACTTC.

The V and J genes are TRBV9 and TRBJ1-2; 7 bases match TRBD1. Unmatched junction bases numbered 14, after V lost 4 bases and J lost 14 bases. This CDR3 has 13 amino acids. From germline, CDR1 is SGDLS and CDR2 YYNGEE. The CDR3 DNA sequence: TGTGCCAGCAGCCGATCCGGGACAGTAGCCGAAACCTTC. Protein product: CASSRSGTVAETF.

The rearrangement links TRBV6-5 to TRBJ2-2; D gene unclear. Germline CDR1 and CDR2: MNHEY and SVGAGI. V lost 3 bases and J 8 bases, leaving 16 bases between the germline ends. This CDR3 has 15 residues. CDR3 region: CASSYVGFRMGELFF. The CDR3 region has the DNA TGTGCCAGCAGTTATGTGGGTTTTAGAATGGGGGAGCTGTTTTTT.

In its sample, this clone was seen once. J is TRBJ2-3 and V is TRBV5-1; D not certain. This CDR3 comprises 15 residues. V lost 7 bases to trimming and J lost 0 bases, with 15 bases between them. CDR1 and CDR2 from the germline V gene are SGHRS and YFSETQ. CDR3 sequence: CASGPTGTSTDTQYF. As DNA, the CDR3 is TGCGCCAGCGGGCCTACGGGTACTAGCACAGATACGCAGTATTTT.

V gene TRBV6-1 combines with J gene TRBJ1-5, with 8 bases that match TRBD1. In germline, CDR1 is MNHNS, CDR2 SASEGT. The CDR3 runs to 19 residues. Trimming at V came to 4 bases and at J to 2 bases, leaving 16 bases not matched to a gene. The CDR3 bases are TGTGCCAGCAGTGGACCGGGACAGGCCGCTCTTGAGGGCAATCAGCCCCAGCATTTT. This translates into CASSGPGQAALEGNQPQHF.

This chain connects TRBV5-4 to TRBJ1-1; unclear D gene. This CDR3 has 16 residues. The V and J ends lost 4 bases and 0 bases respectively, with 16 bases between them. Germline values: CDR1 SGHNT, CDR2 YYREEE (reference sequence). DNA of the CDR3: TGTGCCAGCAGCCTAAAAAAGGACGGCTTGAACACTGAAGCTTTCTTT. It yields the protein CASSLKKDGLNTEAFF.

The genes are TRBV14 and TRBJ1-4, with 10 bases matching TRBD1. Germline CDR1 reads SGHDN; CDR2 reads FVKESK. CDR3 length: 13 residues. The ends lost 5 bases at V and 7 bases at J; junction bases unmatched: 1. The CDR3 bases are TGTGCCAGCAGCGGACAGGGGGGTGAAAAACTGTTTTTT. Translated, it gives CASSGQGGEKLFF.

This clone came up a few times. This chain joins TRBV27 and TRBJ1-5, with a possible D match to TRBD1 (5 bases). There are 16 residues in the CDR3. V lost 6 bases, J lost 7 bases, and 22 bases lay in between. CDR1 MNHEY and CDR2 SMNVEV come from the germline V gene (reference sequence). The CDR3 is CASSPRRGARGQPQHF. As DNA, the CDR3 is TGTGCCAGCAGCCCACGACGAGGGGCCCGCGGGCAGCCCCAGCATTTT.

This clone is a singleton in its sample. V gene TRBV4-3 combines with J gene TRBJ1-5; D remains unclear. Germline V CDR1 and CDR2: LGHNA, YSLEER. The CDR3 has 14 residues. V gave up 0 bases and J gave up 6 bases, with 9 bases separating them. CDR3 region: CASSQDPLGQPQHF. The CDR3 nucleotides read TGCGCCAGCAGCCAAGATCCCCTGGGTCAGCCCCAGCATTTT.